This note documents a single T cell receptor beta chain sequence. This entry belongs to a study of blood T cell repertoires in COVID-19. About the research overall: The cDNA or gDNA used as material had been derived from T cells, B-cell-depleted T cells, or PBMCs.

Trimming removed 3 bases from V and 5 bases from J, with 11 bases in between. The CDR3 totals 14 residues. Germline-derived CDR1 and CDR2 are LNHDA and SQIVND (reference sequence). Seattle's enrolled individuals joined amid active infection and were then monitored longitudinally. In the original processing: Cell counts per sample came from amplifying reference gene primers. Sequencing used immunoSEQ multiplex PCR; TCRdb keeps in-frame clones, though not all of them. V, J and clone size are those of that table, while D and trimming were read from the DNA. The sample consists of about 62,000 clones, around 87% of them appearing once.

The sequenced sample was peripheral blood. This chain uses TRBV19 with TRBJ1-5, with TRBD1 as a possible D gene (5 bases). The TCR originated in a woman aged 60 to 75 with COVID-19, enrolled during active disease. CDR3 amino acids: CASSIRPRDQPQHF. The CDR3 DNA is TGTGCCAGTAGTATCCGCCCCAGGGATCAGCCCCAGCATTTT.